This T cell receptor (beta chain) was sequenced during a study of blood T cell repertoires in COVID-19. The CDR3 totals 18 residues. Germline CDR1 reads KGHSH; CDR2 reads LQKENI. Trimming cost V 2 bases and J 3 bases, with 23 bases left between them. The protocol was immunoSEQ multiplex PCR, while the TCRdb copy is restricted to in-frame clones and leaves out a portion. The sample records about 35,000 clones, over 75% being singletons. The clonotype comes from a human donor in a cohort sampled during active COVID-19. The genes are TRBV18 and TRBJ2-7, with a weak D call TRBD1 (7 bases). Material: peripheral blood. The CDR3 reads CASSPGSTGGQLFYEQYF. Here the CDR3 DNA reads TGTGCCAGCTCACCAGGGTCAACCGGGGGACAGTTATTCTACGAGCAGTACTTC.